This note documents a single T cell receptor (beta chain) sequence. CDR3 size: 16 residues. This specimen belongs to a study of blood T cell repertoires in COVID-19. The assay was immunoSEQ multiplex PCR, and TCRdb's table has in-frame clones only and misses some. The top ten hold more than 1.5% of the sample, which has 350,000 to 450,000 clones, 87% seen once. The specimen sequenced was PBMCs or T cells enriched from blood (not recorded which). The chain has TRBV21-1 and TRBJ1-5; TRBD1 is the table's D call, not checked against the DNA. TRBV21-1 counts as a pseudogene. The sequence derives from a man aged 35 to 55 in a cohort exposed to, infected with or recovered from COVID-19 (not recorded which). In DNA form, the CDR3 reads TGTAAGGGTAGGGACAGGGGTTGCGATAGCAATCAGCCCCAGCATTTT. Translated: CKGRDRGCDSNQPQHF.